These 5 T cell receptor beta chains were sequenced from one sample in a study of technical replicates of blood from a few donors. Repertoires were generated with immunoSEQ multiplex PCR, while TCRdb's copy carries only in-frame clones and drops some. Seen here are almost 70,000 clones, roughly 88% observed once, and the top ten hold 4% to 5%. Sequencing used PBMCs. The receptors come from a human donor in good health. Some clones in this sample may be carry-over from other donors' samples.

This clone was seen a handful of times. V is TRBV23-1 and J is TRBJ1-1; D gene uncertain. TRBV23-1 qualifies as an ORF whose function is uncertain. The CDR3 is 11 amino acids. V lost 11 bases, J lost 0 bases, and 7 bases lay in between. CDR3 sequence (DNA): TGCGCCCCGCGGGTGAACACTGAAGCTTTCTTT. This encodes CAPRVNTEAFF.

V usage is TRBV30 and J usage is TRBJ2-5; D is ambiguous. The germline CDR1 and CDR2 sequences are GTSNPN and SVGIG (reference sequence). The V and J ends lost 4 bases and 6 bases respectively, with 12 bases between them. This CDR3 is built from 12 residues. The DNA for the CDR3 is TGTGCCTGGACTACGTATTCGCAGACCCAGTACTTC. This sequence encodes CAWTTYSQTQYF.

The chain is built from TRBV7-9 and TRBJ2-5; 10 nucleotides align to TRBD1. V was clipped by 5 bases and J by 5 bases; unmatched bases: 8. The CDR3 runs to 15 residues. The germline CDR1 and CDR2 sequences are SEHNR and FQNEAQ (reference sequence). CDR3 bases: TGTGCCAGCAGCCAGGGGACAGGGGAAACGGAGACCCAGTACTTC. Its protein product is CASSQGTGETETQYF.

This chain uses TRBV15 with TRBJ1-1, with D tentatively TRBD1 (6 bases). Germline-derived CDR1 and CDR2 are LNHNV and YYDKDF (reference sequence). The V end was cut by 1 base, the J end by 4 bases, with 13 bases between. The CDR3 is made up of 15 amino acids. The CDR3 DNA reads TGTGCCACCAGCAGAGGGGGGCAGGGCGCCACTGAAGCTTTCTTT. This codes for CATSRGGQGATEAFF. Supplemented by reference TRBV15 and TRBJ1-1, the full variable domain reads DAMVIQNPRYQVTQFGKPVTLSCSQTLNHNVMYWYQQKSSQAPKLLFHYYDKDFNNEADTPDNFQSRRPNTSFCFLDIRSPGLGDTAMYLCATSRGGQGATEAFFGQGTRLTVV.

The CDR3 loop is CASSHFTKNIQYF. CDR3 in DNA: TGTGCCAGCAGCCACTTTACCAAAAACATTCAGTACTTC. This chain joins TRBV11-2 and TRBJ2-4; D gene unclear. Per germline, CDR1 SGHAT and CDR2 FQNNGV. The ends were cut back, 5 bases at V and 2 bases at J, with 7 bases in the middle. The CDR3 consists of 13 residues.